Each of the 3 T cell receptor beta chains below was sequenced from the same sample in a study of a mutant IDH1 vaccine in newly diagnosed glioma. Sequencing used immunoSEQ multiplex PCR; TCRdb keeps in-frame clones, though not all of them. The data contain around 32,000 clones, about four fifths of them seen just once; the ten biggest clones take up about 3.2%. Specified time point: week 35, safety follow-up. In every dose of vaccine, 300 ug of mutant IDH1 20-mer peptide was given alongside topical imiquimod. Their antigens remain unidentified. The material was PBMCs, obtained from a glioma patient whose treatment included an IDH1 peptide vaccine. The receptors shown here come from a man aged 35 to 55 with glioma. Some clones in this sample may be carry-over from other donors' samples.

The chain has TRBV6-6 and TRBJ1-2, with TRBD1 matching over 10 bases. The germline V gene encodes CDR1 MNHNY and CDR2 SVGAGI (reference sequence). This CDR3 comprises 13 residues. The ends lost 6 bases at V and 10 bases at J; junction bases unmatched: 8. CDR3 amino acids: CASRTGGAESYTF. CDR3 in DNA: TGTGCCAGCAGGACAGGGGGCGCAGAGTCCTACACCTTC.

The chain uses TRBV7-8 and TRBJ2-1; D not certain. Trimming left V 1 base short and J 7 bases short, with 2 bases between. The CDR3 spans 11 residues. The germline CDR1 and CDR2 sequences are SGHVS and FQNEAQ. The DNA of the CDR3 is TGTGCCAGCAGCTTAGGTAATGAGCAGTTCTTC. Translation: CASSLGNEQFF.

The gene calls are TRBV5-1 and TRBJ2-7; 11 bases align to TRBD1. CDR1 and CDR2 from the germline V gene are SGHRS and YFSETQ. This CDR3 comprises 16 residues. The J segment lost 3 bases and the V segment lost 0 bases, leaving 5 bases of the junction unmatched. CDR3 protein: CASSLGGQGAGYEQYF. CDR3 sequence (DNA): TGCGCCAGCAGCTTGGGTGGACAGGGGGCTGGCTACGAGCAGTACTTC.